The present T cell receptor (beta chain) was sequenced within a study of blood T cell repertoires in COVID-19. Study-level information: From the United States, Italy and Spain came samples of acute and convalescent COVID-19. T cells, B-cell-depleted T cells, or PBMCs provided the cDNA or gDNA that served as material.

This CDR3 is 15 amino acids long. The junction had 5 bases not matched to a gene; V was cut back by 7 bases and J by 2 bases. Looked up from germline, CDR1 is LNHDA and CDR2 is SQIVND (reference sequence). During active infection, Seattle patients enrolled and were then monitored through disease. In the original processing: Nucleated cell number was recorded as an estimate derived from reference gene primer amplification. TCRdb's copy holds only in-frame clones and misses some; the assay was immunoSEQ multiplex PCR. V and J calls plus clone size are reproduced from that table; the DNA served to infer D and trimming. This table has some 300,000 clones, 70% to 90% appearing once.

The sample was peripheral blood. This chain links TRBV19 with TRBJ2-2; 9 positions match TRBD2. This clonotype was obtained from a woman in her 70s with COVID-19, enrolled during active disease. CDR3 bases: TGTGCCAGTACCAATAGCGGGGGTAACACCGGGGAGCTGTTTTTT. This codes for CASTNSGGNTGELFF.